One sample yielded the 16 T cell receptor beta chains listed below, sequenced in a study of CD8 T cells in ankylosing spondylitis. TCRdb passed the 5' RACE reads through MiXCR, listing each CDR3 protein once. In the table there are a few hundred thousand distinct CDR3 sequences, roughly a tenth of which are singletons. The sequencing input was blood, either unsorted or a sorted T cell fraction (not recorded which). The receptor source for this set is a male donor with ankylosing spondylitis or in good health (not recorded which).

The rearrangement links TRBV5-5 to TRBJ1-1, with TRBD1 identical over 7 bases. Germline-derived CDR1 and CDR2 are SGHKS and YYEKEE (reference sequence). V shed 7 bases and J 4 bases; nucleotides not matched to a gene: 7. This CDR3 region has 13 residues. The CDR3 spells CASLRGHSTEAFF. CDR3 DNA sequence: TGTGCCAGCCTGAGGGGGCATAGCACTGAAGCTTTCTTT.

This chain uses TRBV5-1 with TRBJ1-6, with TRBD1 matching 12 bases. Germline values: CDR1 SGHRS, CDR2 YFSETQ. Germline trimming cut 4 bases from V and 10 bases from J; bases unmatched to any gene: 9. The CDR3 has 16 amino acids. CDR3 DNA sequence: TGCGCCAGCAGCGCCCCGGGACAGGGGGCTGGATCACCCCTCCACTTT. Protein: CASSAPGQGAGSPLHF.

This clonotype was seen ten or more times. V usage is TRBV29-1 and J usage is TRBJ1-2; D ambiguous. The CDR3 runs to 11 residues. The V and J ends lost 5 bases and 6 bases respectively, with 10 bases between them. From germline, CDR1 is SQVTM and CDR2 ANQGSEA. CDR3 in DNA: TGCAGCGTTAGGGCGGAGGATGGCTACACCTTC. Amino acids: CSVRAEDGYTF.

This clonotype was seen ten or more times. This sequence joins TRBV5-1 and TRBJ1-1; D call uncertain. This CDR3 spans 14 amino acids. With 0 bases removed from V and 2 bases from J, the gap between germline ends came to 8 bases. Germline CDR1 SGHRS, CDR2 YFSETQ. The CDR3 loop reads CASSLEQPNTEAFF. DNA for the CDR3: TGCGCCAGCAGCTTGGAACAGCCAAACACTGAAGCTTTCTTT. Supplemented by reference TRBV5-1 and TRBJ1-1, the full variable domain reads KAGVTQTPRYLIKTRGQQVTLSCSPISGHRSVSWYQQTPGQGLQFLFEYFSETQRNKGNFPGRFSGRQFSNSRSEMNVSTLELGDSALYLCASSLEQPNTEAFFGQGTRLTVV.

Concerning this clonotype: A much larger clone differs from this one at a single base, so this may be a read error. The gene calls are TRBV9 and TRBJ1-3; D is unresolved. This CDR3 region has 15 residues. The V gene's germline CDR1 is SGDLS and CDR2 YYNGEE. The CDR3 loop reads CASRSEQIPGSTIYF. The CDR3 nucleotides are TGTGCCAGCAGGTCGGAACAGATACCTGGAAGCACCATATATTTT.

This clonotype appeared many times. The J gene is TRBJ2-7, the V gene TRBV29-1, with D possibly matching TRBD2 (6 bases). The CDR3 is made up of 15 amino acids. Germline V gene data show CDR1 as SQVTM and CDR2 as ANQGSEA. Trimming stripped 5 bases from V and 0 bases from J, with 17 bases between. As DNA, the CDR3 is TGCAGCGTTCGTCGGGGACTTGACAGCTCCTACGAGCAGTACTTC. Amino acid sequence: CSVRRGLDSSYEQYF.

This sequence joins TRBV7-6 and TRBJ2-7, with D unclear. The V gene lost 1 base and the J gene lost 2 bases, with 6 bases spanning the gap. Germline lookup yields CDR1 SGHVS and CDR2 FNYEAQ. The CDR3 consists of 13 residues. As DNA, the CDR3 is TGTGCCAGCAGCTTAGAAGGACCCTACGAGCAGTACTTC. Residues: CASSLEGPYEQYF.

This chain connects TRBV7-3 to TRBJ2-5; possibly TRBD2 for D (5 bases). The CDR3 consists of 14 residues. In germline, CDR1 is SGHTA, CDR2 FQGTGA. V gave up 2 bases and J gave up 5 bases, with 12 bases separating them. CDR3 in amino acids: CASSLGGPAETQYF. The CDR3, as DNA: TGTGCCAGCAGCTTAGGAGGTCCAGCGGAGACCCAGTACTTC.

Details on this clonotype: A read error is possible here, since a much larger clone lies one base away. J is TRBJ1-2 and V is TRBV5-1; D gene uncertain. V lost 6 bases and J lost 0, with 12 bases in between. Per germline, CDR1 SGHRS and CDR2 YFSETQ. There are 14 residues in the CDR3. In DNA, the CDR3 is TGCGCCAGCAACCCTCTGACGTCTAACTATGGCTACACCTTC. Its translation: CASNPLTSNYGYTF.

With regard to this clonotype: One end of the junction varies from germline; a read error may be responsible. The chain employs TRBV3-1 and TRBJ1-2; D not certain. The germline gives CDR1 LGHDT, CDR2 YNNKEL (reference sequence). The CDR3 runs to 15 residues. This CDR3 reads CACSQQDPRIYGYTF. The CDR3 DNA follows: TGTGCCTGCAGCCAGCAGGACCCTCGAATCTATGGCTACACCTTC.

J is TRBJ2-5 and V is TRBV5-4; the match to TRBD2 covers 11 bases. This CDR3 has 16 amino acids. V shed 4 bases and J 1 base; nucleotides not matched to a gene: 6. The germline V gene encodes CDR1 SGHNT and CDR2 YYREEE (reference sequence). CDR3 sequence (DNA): TGTGCCAGCAGCCCCACTAGCGGGGGCCTCCAAGAGACCCAGTACTTC. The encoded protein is CASSPTSGGLQETQYF.

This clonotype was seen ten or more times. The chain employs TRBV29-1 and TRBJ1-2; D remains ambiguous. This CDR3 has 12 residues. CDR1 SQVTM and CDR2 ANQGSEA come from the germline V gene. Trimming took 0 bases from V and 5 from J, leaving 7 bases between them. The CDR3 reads CSVEEGGYGYTF. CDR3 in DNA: TGCAGCGTTGAAGAGGGTGGGTATGGCTACACCTTC.

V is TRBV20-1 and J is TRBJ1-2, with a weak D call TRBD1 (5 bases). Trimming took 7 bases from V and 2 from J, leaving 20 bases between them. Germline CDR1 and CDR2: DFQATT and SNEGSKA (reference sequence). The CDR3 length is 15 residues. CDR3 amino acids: CSVPDTQVSNYGYTF. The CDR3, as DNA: TGCAGTGTCCCGGACACACAAGTATCCAACTATGGCTACACCTTC.

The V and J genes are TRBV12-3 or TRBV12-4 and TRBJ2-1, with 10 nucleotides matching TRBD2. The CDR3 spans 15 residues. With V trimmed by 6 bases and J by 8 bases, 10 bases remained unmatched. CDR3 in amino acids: CASRPSGGASDEQFF. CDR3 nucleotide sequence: TGTGCCAGCAGGCCAAGCGGGGGGGCCTCGGATGAGCAGTTCTTC.

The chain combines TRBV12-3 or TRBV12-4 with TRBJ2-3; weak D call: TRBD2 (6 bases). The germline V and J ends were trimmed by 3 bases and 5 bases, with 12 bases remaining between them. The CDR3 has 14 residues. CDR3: CASSLGGSGDTQYF. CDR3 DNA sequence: TGTGCCAGCAGTTTGGGGGGATCGGGAGATACGCAGTATTTT.

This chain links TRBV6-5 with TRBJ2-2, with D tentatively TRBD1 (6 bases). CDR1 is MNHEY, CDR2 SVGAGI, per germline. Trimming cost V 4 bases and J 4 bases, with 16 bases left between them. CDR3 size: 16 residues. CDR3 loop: CASSFLQGTPTGELFF. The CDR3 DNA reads TGTGCCAGCAGTTTCTTACAGGGAACCCCCACCGGGGAGCTGTTTTTT.